This TCR beta chain derives from a study of blood T cell dynamics during melanoma immunotherapy. Repertoires were generated with immunoSEQ multiplex PCR, while TCRdb's copy carries only in-frame clones and drops some. The sample includes roughly 9,400 clones, around 90% of them seen just once. Time point given: pre-treatment baseline. Disease control meant complete response, partial response or stable disease at 12 weeks. No patient had earlier systemic cancer treatment, concurrent immunosuppressants, or another active cancer. This clonotype was obtained from a human donor with melanoma. The sample was blood, taken from a patient treated with checkpoint blockade.

In DNA, the CDR3 is TGTGCCAGCAGCCCCGGGGCAGGCGGTCAGCCCCAGCATTTT. Translated, it gives CASSPGAGGQPQHF. The chain is built from TRBV7-9 and TRBJ1-5; TRBD1 is a possible D gene (5 bases). This CDR3 is built from 14 residues. The V end was cut by 5 bases, the J end by 6 bases, with 14 bases between. Germline values: CDR1 SEHNR, CDR2 FQNEAQ (reference sequence).